The 29 T cell receptor beta chains below all came from one sample that was sequenced in a study of blood T cell repertoires in COVID-19. Generated by immunoSEQ multiplex PCR, the TCRdb table keeps only in-frame clones and is missing some. The table has about 69,000 clones, roughly 80% seen once. Sequencing used peripheral blood. These receptors originate from a man between 60 and 70 years old with acute or convalescent COVID-19.

The J gene is TRBJ1-4, the V gene TRBV11-2; 7 nucleotides agree with TRBD1. The CDR3 extends over 16 amino acids. Germline V gene lookup returns CDR1 SGHAT and CDR2 FQNNGV. Trimming took 5 bases from V and 8 from J; bases not matched to a gene: 14. Here the CDR3 DNA reads TGTGCCAGCAGCGCACCCCGGGCAGGGGGTCGAGAAAAACTGTTTTTT. It is translated as CASSAPRAGGREKLFF.

The gene calls are TRBV25-1 and TRBJ1-2, with TRBD1 matching 9 bases. The CDR3 consists of 15 residues. The junction had 7 bases not matched to a gene; V was cut back by 3 bases and J by 5 bases. The germline V gene encodes CDR1 MGHDK and CDR2 SYGVNS. The CDR3 DNA sequence: TGTGCCAGCAGTGAGGGACAGGGAGGTAGTTATGGCTACACCTTC. Residues: CASSEGQGGSYGYTF.

V gene TRBV5-1 combines with J gene TRBJ1-1; TRBD1 aligns across 10 bases. Losses at the gene ends were 2 bases for V and 1 base for J; bases not matched to a gene: 11. CDR3 length equals 18 residues. Germline values: CDR1 SGHRS, CDR2 YFSETQ. The CDR3 DNA reads as TGCGCCAGCAGCTTCCTTCGACCGGGACAGGGGAAGAACACTGAAGCTTTCTTT. Translated, it gives CASSFLRPGQGKNTEAFF.

This clone was recorded once. The V call is TRBV5-1, the J call TRBJ2-1; weak D call: TRBD2 (6 bases). Trimming left V 3 bases short and J 3 bases short, with 13 bases between. The CDR3 extends over 15 amino acids. The germline V gene encodes CDR1 SGHRS and CDR2 YFSETQ. This chain's CDR3 is CASSWAGPDYNEQFF. CDR3 sequence (DNA): TGCGCCAGCAGCTGGGCGGGGCCTGACTACAATGAGCAGTTCTTC. The full variable domain, in which reference TRBV5-1 and TRBJ2-1 provide the parts outside the CDR3, is KAGVTQTPRYLIKTRGQQVTLSCSPISGHRSVSWYQQTPGQGLQFLFEYFSETQRNKGNFPGRFSGRQFSNSRSEMNVSTLELGDSALYLCASSWAGPDYNEQFFGPGTRLTVL.

The CDR3 sequence: CASSSRRYEQFF. The CDR3 DNA is TGTGCCAGCAGTTCAAGGAGGTATGAGCAGTTCTTC. This chain joins TRBV12-3 or TRBV12-4 and TRBJ2-1; D possibly corresponds to TRBD2 (5 bases). CDR3 size: 12 residues. The V gene lost 4 bases and the J gene lost 8 bases, with 9 bases spanning the gap.

The chain combines TRBV10-3 with TRBJ2-3; 8 bases line up with TRBD2. The CDR3 loop spans 13 amino acids. Germline V gives CDR1 ENHRY, CDR2 SYGVKD. V shed 8 bases and J 2 bases; nucleotides not matched to a gene: 3. CDR3 sequence: CAIGGLDTDTQYF. The CDR3 coding sequence is TGTGCCATCGGGGGACTAGACACAGATACGCAGTATTTT.

This clone was counted between two and nine times. The chain carries TRBV18 and TRBJ2-2, with TRBD1 matching over 7 bases. The germline V gene has CDR1 KGHSH and CDR2 LQKENI. Germline trimming cut 5 bases from V and 4 bases from J; bases unmatched to any gene: 7. The CDR3 extends over 15 amino acids. Written as DNA, the CDR3 is TGTGCCAGCTCATCCGGGACAGTCACCACCGGGGAGCTGTTTTTT. It is translated as CASSSGTVTTGELFF.

V and J are TRBV4-1 and TRBJ1-5; D unresolved. The V gene lost 0 bases and the J gene lost 9 bases, with 18 bases spanning the gap. The CDR3 contains 16 residues. Looked up from germline, CDR1 is MGHRA and CDR2 is YSYEKL. This CDR3 is CASSQDQSTRYRPQHF. The CDR3 DNA follows: TGCGCCAGCAGCCAAGATCAGTCCACTAGGTACCGGCCCCAGCATTTT.

The V and J genes are TRBV14 and TRBJ1-2; no clear D gene. V gave up 0 bases and J gave up 3 bases, with 5 bases separating them. The CDR3 runs to 13 residues. CDR1 SGHDN and CDR2 FVKESK come from the germline V gene. The CDR3 region is CASSQDPYYGYTF. Here the CDR3 DNA reads TGTGCCAGCAGCCAAGATCCGTACTATGGCTACACCTTC.

The J gene is TRBJ1-2, the V gene TRBV2, with 8 bases that match TRBD1. This CDR3 is 14 amino acids long. J was trimmed by 4 bases and V by 4 bases; bases with no gene match: 5. Germline V gene data show CDR1 as SNHLY and CDR2 as FYNNEI. The CDR3 nucleotides read TGTGCCAGCAGTGTACAGGGGGAAGGCTATGGCTACACCTTC. This codes for CASSVQGEGYGYTF.

The genes are TRBV19 and TRBJ1-2; D remains unclear. Germline V gene data show CDR1 as LNHDA and CDR2 as SQIVND (reference sequence). The CDR3 consists of 13 residues. Between the trimmed V and J ends, which lost 6 bases and 6 bases, there was a span of 14 bases. In DNA form, the CDR3 reads TGTGCCAGTAGCCTAGGGCGGGGAGATGGCTACACCTTC. This gives the protein CASSLGRGDGYTF. Drawing the rest from reference TRBV19 and TRBJ1-2, the complete variable domain is DGGITQSPKYLFRKEGQNVTLSCEQNLNHDAMYWYRQDPGQGLRLIYYSQIVNDFQKGDIAEGYSVSREKKESFPLTVTSAQKNPTAFYLCASSLGRGDGYTFGSGTRLTVV.

This chain joins TRBV6-5 and TRBJ2-3; D call uncertain. CDR3 length: 12 amino acids. Germline-derived CDR1 and CDR2 are MNHEY and SVGAGI. V gave up 0 bases and J gave up 5 bases, with 3 bases separating them. The CDR3 loop reads CASSYSGDTQYF. CDR3 in DNA: TGTGCCAGCAGTTACTCCGGAGATACGCAGTATTTT.

This clone was observed a few times. This chain links TRBV2 with TRBJ2-5, with 7 bases that match TRBD2. Germline V gene sequence: CDR1 SNHLY, CDR2 FYNNEI. This CDR3 is built from 12 residues. V lost 7 bases to trimming and J lost 7 bases; unmatched junction nucleotides: 6. Here the CDR3 reads CASTPPGGTQYF. The CDR3 DNA reads as TGTGCCAGCACCCCCCCGGGAGGGACCCAGTACTTC. The whole variable domain, filled in from reference TRBV2 and TRBJ2-5, reads EPEVTQTPSHQVTQMGQEVILRCVPISNHLYFYWYRQILGQKVEFLVSFYNNEISEKSEIFDDQFSVERPDGSNFTLKIRSTKLEDSAMYFCASTPPGGTQYFGPGTRLLVL.

In this sample, this clone turned up once. The rearrangement links TRBV3-1 (or the pseudogene TRBV3-2) to TRBJ1-1; D possibly corresponds to TRBD1 (6 bases). V was clipped by 0 bases and J by 4 bases, with 18 bases between them. The CDR3 runs to 17 residues. Per germline, CDR1 LGHDT and CDR2 YNNKEL (reference sequence). The CDR3 nucleotides are TGTGCCAGCAGCCAAGAGTCCCCAGGGGAATATGGCACTGAAGCTTTCTTT. This translates into CASSQESPGEYGTEAFF.

The CDR3 DNA is TGTGCCAGTTACCGCGGTGGGACTACGACAGGGGGCCGCTATGGCTACACCTTC. This gives the protein CASYRGGTTTGGRYGYTF. The rearrangement links TRBV28 to TRBJ1-2; TRBD1 agrees at 10 bases. With V trimmed by 9 bases and J by 4 bases, 20 bases remained unmatched. In germline, CDR1 is MDHEN, CDR2 SYDVKM. This CDR3 region has 18 residues.

In this sample, this clone turned up once. The V gene is TRBV4-2, the J gene TRBJ1-4; 7 bases fit TRBD1. The germline gives CDR1 LGHNA, CDR2 YNFKEQ. V lost 3 bases and J lost 0; bases outside the gene matches: 4. The CDR3 has 16 residues. This CDR3 is CASSHAQGATNEKLFF. CDR3 bases: TGTGCCAGCAGCCATGCCCAGGGGGCAACTAATGAAAAACTGTTTTTT.

The chain has TRBV12-3 or TRBV12-4 and TRBJ2-7, with unresolved D. CDR3 length equals 13 residues. V lost 6 bases to trimming and J lost 3 bases, with 12 bases between them. The CDR3 DNA reads TGTGCCAGCAGGTACCGGAGAGTCTACGAGCAGTACTTC. Encoded protein: CASRYRRVYEQYF.

The V and J genes are TRBV30 and TRBJ1-6; D is possibly TRBD1 (5 bases). Trimming pared 0 bases from V and 4 bases from J, leaving 16 bases between. This CDR3 has 17 amino acids. Germline assignment: CDR1 GTSNPN and CDR2 SVGIG (reference sequence). CDR3 amino acids: CAWSVKGVRGYNSPLHF. The CDR3 bases are TGTGCCTGGAGTGTAAAAGGGGTGCGAGGTTATAATTCACCCCTCCACTTT. The variable domain in full, completed from reference TRBV30 and TRBJ1-6, reads SQTIHQWPATLVQPVGSPLSLECTVEGTSNPNLYWYRQAAGRGLQLLFYSVGIGQISSEVPQNLSASRPQDRQFILSSKKLLLSDSGFYLCAWSVKGVRGYNSPLHFGNGTRLTVT.

This CDR3 is CASKPGTVTNEKLFF. CDR3 DNA sequence: TGTGCCAGCAAACCCGGGACAGTCACTAATGAAAAACTGTTTTTT. J is TRBJ1-4 and V is TRBV28; TRBD1 matches 7 bases. CDR1 MDHEN and CDR2 SYDVKM come from the germline V gene. The CDR3 extends over 15 amino acids. The J segment lost 2 bases and the V segment lost 7 bases, leaving 7 bases of the junction unmatched. The full variable domain, completed using reference TRBV28 and TRBJ1-4, is DVKVTQSSRYLVKRTGEKVFLECVQDMDHENMFWYRQDPGLGLRLIYFSYDVKMKEKGDIPEGYSVSREKKERFSLILESASTNQTSMYLCASKPGTVTNEKLFFGSGTQLSVL.

The rearrangement joins TRBV18 to TRBJ2-7; 8 bases match TRBD2. This CDR3 is 18 amino acids long. V shed 3 bases and J 0 bases; nucleotides not matched to a gene: 13. Germline CDR1 reads KGHSH; CDR2 reads LQKENI. CDR3 sequence: CASSPTSLGGGSSYEQYF. The CDR3, as DNA: TGTGCCAGCTCACCGACTTCCCTCGGGGGGGGGAGCTCCTACGAGCAGTACTTC.

The V call is TRBV18, the J call TRBJ2-3, with D tentatively TRBD2 (7 bases). Trimming removed 3 bases at V and 6 bases at J, with 13 bases between. CDR3 length equals 14 residues. CDR1 is KGHSH and CDR2 is LQKENI in the germline V gene. The CDR3 DNA is TGTGCCAGCTCACCGGGGGGGCCCCCGGATACGCAGTATTTT. Translated: CASSPGGPPDTQYF.

This clone was picked up a small number of times. The chain carries TRBV10-3 and TRBJ1-6, with TRBD1 matching over 7 bases. From germline, CDR1 is ENHRY and CDR2 SYGVKD. Germline trimming cut 2 bases from V and 5 bases from J; bases unmatched to any gene: 0. The CDR3 sequence is 14 residues long. CDR3 sequence (DNA): TGTGCCATCAGTGAGGGACAGGATAATTCACCCCTCCACTTT. Its translation: CAISEGQDNSPLHF.

J is TRBJ1-1 and V is TRBV18, with D perhaps TRBD1 (5 bases). The CDR3 has 14 residues. The V and J ends lost 2 bases and 6 bases respectively, with 13 bases between them. Germline V gene lookup returns CDR1 KGHSH and CDR2 LQKENI. The DNA of the CDR3 is TGTGCCAGCTCACCAATGCAGTGGGGCGCTGAAGCTTTCTTT. This encodes CASSPMQWGAEAFF.

This clone has a handful of counts. This chain joins TRBV5-1 and TRBJ1-3, with D maybe TRBD1 (6 bases). CDR3 length equals 16 residues. From germline, CDR1 is SGHRS and CDR2 YFSETQ. Trimming shortened V by 1 base and J by 0 bases, and 11 bases separated the two germline ends. This CDR3 is CASSLNYRDSGNTIYF. The CDR3 DNA follows: TGCGCCAGCAGCTTGAACTACAGGGACTCTGGAAACACCATATATTTT.

The chain has TRBV4-3 and TRBJ2-2, with 7 bases that match TRBD1. Germline values: CDR1 LGHNA, CDR2 YSLEER. With V trimmed by 6 bases and J by 2 bases, 6 bases remained unmatched. The CDR3 contains 15 residues. CDR3 protein: CASSSGTVNTGELFF. The CDR3 nucleotides read TGCGCCAGCAGTTCCGGGACAGTTAACACCGGGGAGCTGTTTTTT.

The gene calls are TRBV20-1 and TRBJ2-5; D might be TRBD1 (5 bases). V lost 4 bases and J 5 bases, leaving 8 bases between the germline ends. This CDR3 is 11 amino acids long. From germline, CDR1 is DFQATT and CDR2 SNEGSKA (reference sequence). The CDR3 protein is CSATGWETQYF. CDR3 nucleotide sequence: TGCAGTGCTACAGGGTGGGAGACCCAGTACTTC.

The V call is TRBV7-6, the J call TRBJ2-1; 12 bases fit TRBD1. This CDR3 is 16 amino acids long. V was pared by 3 bases and J by 9 bases, with 9 bases of the junction left unmatched. CDR1 and CDR2 from the germline V gene are SGHVS and FNYEAQ. The CDR3 coding sequence is TGTGCCAGCAGCTTGGAACCGGGACAGGGGGCTGGTGAGCAGTTCTTC. It encodes CASSLEPGQGAGEQFF.

V and J are TRBV5-1 and TRBJ2-2; weak D call: TRBD2 (6 bases). CDR3 size: 15 residues. CDR1 SGHRS and CDR2 YFSETQ come from the germline V gene. Trimming took 4 bases from V and 6 from J, leaving 16 bases between them. CDR3 protein: CASSRDWGTAGELFF. The CDR3 region has the DNA TGCGCCAGCAGCCGGGACTGGGGGACGGCCGGGGAGCTGTTTTTT.

This clone has a handful of counts. CDR3: CASSLMTGADQPQHF. The CDR3 DNA is TGCGCCAGCAGCCTAATGACAGGGGCCGATCAGCCCCAGCATTTT. V and J are TRBV4-1 and TRBJ1-5, with 8 positions matching TRBD1. CDR3 length: 15 amino acids. Germline V gives CDR1 MGHRA, CDR2 YSYEKL. Unmatched junction bases numbered 7, after V lost 4 bases and J lost 5 bases.